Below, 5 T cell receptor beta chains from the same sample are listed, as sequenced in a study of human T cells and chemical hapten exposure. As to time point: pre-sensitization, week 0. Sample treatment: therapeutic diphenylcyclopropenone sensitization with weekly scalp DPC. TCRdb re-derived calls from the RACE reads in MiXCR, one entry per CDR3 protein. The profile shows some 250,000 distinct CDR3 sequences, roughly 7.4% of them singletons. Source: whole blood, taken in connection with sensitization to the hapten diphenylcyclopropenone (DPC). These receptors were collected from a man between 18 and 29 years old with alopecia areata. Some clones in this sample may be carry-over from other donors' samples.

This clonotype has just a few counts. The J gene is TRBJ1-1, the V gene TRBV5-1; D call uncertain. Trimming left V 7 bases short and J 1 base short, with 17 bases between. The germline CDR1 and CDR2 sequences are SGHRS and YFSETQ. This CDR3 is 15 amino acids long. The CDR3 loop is CASRNRAIGNTEAFF. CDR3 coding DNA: TGCGCCAGCCGCAATCGGGCCATAGGGAACACTGAAGCTTTCTTT.

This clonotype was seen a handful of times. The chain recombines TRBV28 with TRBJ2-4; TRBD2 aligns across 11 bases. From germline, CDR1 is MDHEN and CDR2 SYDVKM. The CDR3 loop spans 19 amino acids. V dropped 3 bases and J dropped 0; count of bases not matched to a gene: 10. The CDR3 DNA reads TGTGCCAGCAGTTTCGTGACTAGCGGGGCCCAACTAGCCAAAAACATTCAGTACTTC. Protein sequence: CASSFVTSGAQLAKNIQYF. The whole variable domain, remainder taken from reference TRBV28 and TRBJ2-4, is DVKVTQSSRYLVKRTGEKVFLECVQDMDHENMFWYRQDPGLGLRLIYFSYDVKMKEKGDIPEGYSVSREKKERFSLILESASTNQTSMYLCASSFVTSGAQLAKNIQYFGAGTRLSVL.

CDR3 sequence: CASSQGYSYEQYF. The CDR3 nucleotides are TGCGCCAGCAGCCAAGGGTACAGCTACGAGCAGTACTTC. The chain is built from TRBV4-1 and TRBJ2-7; D is undetermined. The length of the CDR3 is 13 residues. Germline values: CDR1 MGHRA, CDR2 YSYEKL. The germline V and J ends were trimmed by 1 base and 3 bases, with 7 bases remaining between them.

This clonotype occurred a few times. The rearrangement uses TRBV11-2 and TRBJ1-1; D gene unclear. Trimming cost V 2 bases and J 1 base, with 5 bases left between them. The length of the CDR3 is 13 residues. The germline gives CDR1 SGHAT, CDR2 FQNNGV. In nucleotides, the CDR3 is TGTGCCAGCAGCTTATTCCCGAACACTGAAGCTTTCTTT. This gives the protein CASSLFPNTEAFF.

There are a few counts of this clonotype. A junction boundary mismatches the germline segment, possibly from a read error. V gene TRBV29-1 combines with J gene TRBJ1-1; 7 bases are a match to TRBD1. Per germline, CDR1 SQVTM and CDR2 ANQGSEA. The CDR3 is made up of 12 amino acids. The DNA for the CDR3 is TGCACCGTTCGACAGGGCTTCACTGAAGCTTTCTTT. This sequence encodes CTVRQGFTEAFF.